This T cell receptor beta chain was sequenced in a study of persistence of HIV-infected CD4 T cells. Study details: A couple of participants gave one leukapheresis sample; others gave up to roughly 180 mL blood repeatedly.

Cells were stimulated with overlapping HIV-1 Gag 15-mer peptides. CD40L/CD69 double-negative CD45RO-high memory CD4+ T cells were collected. Donors had undetectable plasma HIV-1 RNA, under 50 copies/mL, for 4+ years. Before stimulation, PBMCs underwent CD8+ T cell depletion. The CDR3 spans 17 residues. Germline CDR1 and CDR2: SGHDT and YYEEEE. V lost 2 bases to trimming and J lost 0 bases, with 18 bases between them. Details on this clone: Its antigen is still unknown.

This was the immunoSEQ version 4 assay in survey mode. Some clones are missing from TCRdb's copy, which holds only in-frame ones; the method was immunoSEQ multiplex PCR. The data show 30,000 to 35,000 clones, roughly four fifths seen once. V gene TRBV5-6 combines with J gene TRBJ2-7; TRBD1 or TRBD2 may be the D gene (5 bases each). The material sequenced was CD4+ T cells sorted from PBMCs after roughly 20-hour stimulation, taken from a patient who received antiretroviral therapy. The sequence derives from an adult woman with HIV who was CMV-seropositive. The CDR3 region is CASSLPPGPQHSYEQYF. The CDR3 nucleotides are TGTGCCAGCAGCTTACCACCGGGACCCCAACACTCCTACGAGCAGTACTTC.